A selection of T cell receptor beta chains follows, all from one sample in a study of T-cell reconstitution after alpha-beta-depleted transplantation in children. TCRdb recomputed calls from the PCR reads with MiXCR, one row per CDR3 protein. The sample has tens of thousands of distinct CDR3 sequences, about 9.3% seen once; the top ten hold 25% to 30%. The sequences come from PBMCs, mostly from graft donor cells, collected 60 days after TCRalphabeta/CD19-depleted stem cell transplant. All receptors come from a male patient between 2 and 15 years old who had a stem cell transplant for chronic granulomatous disease, so the T cells may come from the graft donor. The CDR3 runs from the conserved cysteine through the conserved F or W. A D gene is named only where the DNA matches it firmly. Expanded clones are given a class, and other clones once, few, many or no size at all.

. few TRBJ1-4 TRBV12-3/TRBV12-4 CASSLRLFVTHIAKDEKLFF TGTGCCAGCAGTTTAAGGCTTTTCGTGACCCATATCGCCAAGGATGAAAAACTGTTTTTT
TRBD2 many TRBJ2-3 TRBV6-2/TRBV6-3 CASSYLAGSGPDTQYF TGTGCCAGCAGTTACCTAGCGGGAAGTGGTCCAGATACGCAGTATTTT
TRBD1 many TRBJ2-2 TRBV6-1 CAIKPGQGLAGELFF TGTGCCATAAAACCGGGACAGGGGTTAGCCGGGGAGCTGTTTTTT
TRBD2 . TRBJ2-1 TRBV12-3/TRBV12-4 CASSLGTSGTNEQFF TGTGCCAGCAGTTTAGGGACTAGCGGGACGAATGAGCAGTTCTTC
TRBD2 many TRBJ2-7 TRBV20-1 CSAMRTSGTYEQYF TGCAGTGCTATGCGGACTAGCGGGACTTACGAGCAGTACTTC
. few TRBJ2-7 TRBV6-1 CASSGSAGTGVYEQYF TGTGCCAGCAGTGGATCGGCCGGGACCGGGGTCTACGAGCAGTACTTC
TRBD1 . TRBJ2-2 TRBV5-6 CASDNRGASTAELFF TGTGCCAGCGACAACAGGGGAGCGAGCACCGCGGAGCTGTTTTTT
. few TRBJ2-1 TRBV25-1 CASSAWPGNSHEQFF TGTGCCAGCAGTGCCTGGCCCGGGAATTCACATGAGCAGTTCTTC
. . TRBJ1-6 TRBV6-5 CASSYSNGSPLHF TGTGCCAGCAGTTACTCGAACGGTTCACCCCTCCACTTT
TRBD2 many TRBJ2-3 TRBV5-6 CASSLEVRVFTTGGTDTQYF TGTGCCAGCAGCTTGGAGGTCCGGGTATTCACCACGGGGGGGACAGATACGCAGTATTTT
TRBD1 many TRBJ2-1 TRBV5-1 CASSSGGTGVPSSYNEQFF TGCGCCAGCAGCTCCGGGGGGACAGGGGTCCCGAGCTCCTACAATGAGCAGTTCTTC
TRBD2 many TRBJ2-2 TRBV29-1 CSVTGLAGGGVTGELFF TGCAGCGTTACGGGACTAGCGGGAGGGGGCGTCACCGGGGAGCTGTTTTTT
. . TRBJ1-3 TRBV5-6 CASSMDHYSGNTIYF TGTGCCAGCAGCATGGACCACTACTCTGGAAACACCATATATTTT
. many TRBJ2-7 TRBV12-3/TRBV12-4 CASSSSGLAGGLYSYEQYF .
. . TRBJ1-1 TRBV2 CASSEAGGFGGDTEAFF TGTGCCAGCAGTGAAGCAGGTGGATTTGGGGGGGACACTGAAGCTTTCTTT
TRBD1 many TRBJ2-5 TRBV20-1 CSATGQQETQYF TGCAGTGCTACGGGACAGCAAGAGACCCAGTACTTC
. many TRBJ2-1 TRBV5-1 CASSLGGTSYNEQFF TGCGCCAGCAGCTTGGGCGGGACCTCCTACAATGAGCAGTTCTTC
. . TRBJ2-3 TRBV13 CASSSRGDTQYF TGTGCCAGCAGCTCCCGCGGGGATACGCAGTATTTT
. many TRBJ1-2 TRBV28 CASSLSPAGFGGYTF TGTGCCAGCAGTTTATCTCCCGCAGGATTCGGTGGCTACACCTTC
. many TRBJ1-1 TRBV4-3 CASSQRGGVLDTEAFF TGCGCCAGCAGCCAAAGGGGGGGGGTACTGGACACTGAAGCTTTCTTT
. . TRBJ2-1 TRBV25-1 CASSPMTGGGNYNEQFF TGTGCCAGCAGTCCCATGACTGGAGGAGGGAACTACAATGAGCAGTTCTTC
TRBD2 . TRBJ2-3 TRBV12-3/TRBV12-4 CASSPGTSGVGADTQYF TGTGCCAGCAGTCCAGGGACTAGCGGGGTAGGAGCAGATACGCAGTATTTT
. . TRBJ1-1 TRBV15 CATSRERRPTEAFF TGTGCCACCAGCAGAGAGCGCAGGCCCACTGAAGCTTTCTTT
. many TRBJ1-6 TRBV20-1 CSAATGDNNSPLHF TGCAGTGCGGCGACAGGTGATAATAATTCACCCCTCCACTTT
. many TRBJ2-1 TRBV20-1 CSARESRDYNEQFF TGCAGTGCTAGAGAGTCCCGGGACTACAATGAGCAGTTCTTC
. many TRBJ2-1 TRBV9 CASSVGSRGDEQFF TGTGCCAGCAGCGTCGGATCTCGCGGGGATGAGCAGTTCTTC
. . TRBJ2-1 TRBV9 CASSVGVASYNEQFF TGTGCCAGCAGCGTAGGTGTAGCGTCCTACAATGAGCAGTTCTTC
TRBD2 many TRBJ2-7 TRBV7-3 CASSLGTSESYEQYF TGTGCCAGCAGCTTAGGGACTAGCGAGTCCTACGAGCAGTACTTC
. many TRBJ2-7 TRBV10-3 CAISESGGEQYF TGTGCCATCAGTGAGTCCGGGGGCGAGCAGTACTTC